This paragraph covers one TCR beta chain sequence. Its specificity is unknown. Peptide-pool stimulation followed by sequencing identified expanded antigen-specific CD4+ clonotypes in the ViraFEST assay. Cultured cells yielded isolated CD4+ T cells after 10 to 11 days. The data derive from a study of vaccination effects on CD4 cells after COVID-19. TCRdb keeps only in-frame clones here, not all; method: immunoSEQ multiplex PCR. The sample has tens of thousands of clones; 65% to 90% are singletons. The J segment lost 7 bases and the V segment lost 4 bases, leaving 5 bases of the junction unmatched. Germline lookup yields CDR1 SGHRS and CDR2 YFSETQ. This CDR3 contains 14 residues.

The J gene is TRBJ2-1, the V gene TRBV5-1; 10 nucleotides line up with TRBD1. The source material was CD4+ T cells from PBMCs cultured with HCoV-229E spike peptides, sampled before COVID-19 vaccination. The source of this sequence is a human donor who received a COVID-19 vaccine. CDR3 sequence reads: CASSPGQGENEQFF. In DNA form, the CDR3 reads TGCGCCAGCAGCCCTGGACAGGGGGAGAATGAGCAGTTCTTC.